Below, 30 T cell receptor beta chains from the same sample are listed, as sequenced in a study of control samples from healthy donors and cancer patients. TCRdb keeps only in-frame clones here, not all; method: immunoSEQ multiplex PCR. The sample lists some 130,000 clones, about 90% occurring once. Sequenced input: blood. The receptor source for this set is a woman aged 50 to 60 in good health.

J is TRBJ1-1 and V is TRBV19; D is unclear. This CDR3 region has 14 residues. CDR1 is LNHDA and CDR2 is SQIVND in the germline V gene (reference sequence). The V end was cut by 6 bases, the J end by 0 bases, with 11 bases between. The CDR3 nucleotides read TGTGCCAGTAGGGCGGATCAGCTGAACACTGAAGCTTTCTTT. Translating gives CASRADQLNTEAFF.

This chain connects TRBV7-6 to TRBJ2-7, with D tentatively TRBD1 (8 bases). From germline, CDR1 is SGHVS and CDR2 FNYEAQ. The CDR3 loop spans 15 amino acids. Deletions cut 5 bases from V and 3 bases from J, with 17 bases between. The CDR3 loop is CASSPRTGRVYEQYF. In DNA, the CDR3 is TGTGCCAGCAGCCCGCGGACAGGGAGGGTCTACGAGCAGTACTTC. Supplemented by reference TRBV7-6 and TRBJ2-7, the full variable domain reads GAGVSQSPRYKVTKRGQDVALRCDPISGHVSLYWYRQALGQGPEFLTYFNYEAQQDKSGLPNDRFSAERPEGSISTLTIQRTEQRDSAMYRCASSPRTGRVYEQYFGPGTRLTVT.

This clone was seen a few times. This chain uses TRBV10-1 with TRBJ2-7; TRBD1 agrees at 7 bases. J gave up 6 bases and V 6 bases, and 11 bases lay outside the gene matches. This CDR3 is built from 14 residues. In germline, CDR1 is WNHNN, CDR2 SYGVQD (reference sequence). The CDR3: CASSRTSTGSEQYF. CDR3 DNA: TGCGCCAGCAGCCGGACCTCGACAGGGTCCGAGCAGTACTTC.

V and J are TRBV2 and TRBJ1-6, with 8 positions matching TRBD1. The CDR3 contains 13 residues. Germline-derived CDR1 and CDR2 are SNHLY and FYNNEI. V lost 9 bases, J lost 6 bases, and 4 bases stayed unmatched. This chain's CDR3 is CARATGVNSPLHF. The CDR3 DNA reads as TGTGCCAGGGCGACAGGGGTTAATTCACCCCTCCACTTT.

V gene TRBV5-6 combines with J gene TRBJ1-2; D unresolved. Germline loops: CDR1 SGHDT, CDR2 YYEEEE. V was clipped by 0 bases and J by 8 bases, with 8 bases between them. The CDR3 consists of 12 residues. The CDR3 reads CASSLAGYGYTF. The CDR3 nucleotides are TGTGCCAGCAGCTTGGCGGGATACGGCTACACCTTC. The full variable domain, in which reference TRBV5-6 and TRBJ1-2 provide the parts outside the CDR3, is DAGVTQSPTHLIKTRGQQVTLRCSPKSGHDTVSWYQQALGQGPQFIFQYYEEEERQRGNFPDRFSGHQFPNYSSELNVNALLLGDSALYLCASSLAGYGYTFGSGTRLTVV.

The chain combines TRBV2 with TRBJ1-4, with D unclear. V was trimmed by 8 bases and J by 8 bases, leaving 12 bases between them. This CDR3 is 12 amino acids long. CDR1 is SNHLY, CDR2 FYNNEI, per germline. CDR3 amino acids: CASGSSGEKLFF. The CDR3 region has the DNA TGTGCCAGCGGGAGTTCAGGAGAAAAACTGTTTTTT.

This chain uses TRBV10-3 with TRBJ1-3, with 7 bases that match TRBD1. The CDR3 runs 15 residues. The J segment lost 3 bases and the V segment lost 4 bases, leaving 6 bases of the junction unmatched. Germline V gene lookup returns CDR1 ENHRY and CDR2 SYGVKD. CDR3 in amino acids: CAISGGTVDGNTIYF. CDR3 in DNA: TGTGCCATCAGTGGTGGGACAGTAGATGGAAACACCATATATTTT.

The chain joins TRBV2 to TRBJ2-1; D uncertain. The length of the CDR3 is 14 residues. Germline CDR1 SNHLY, CDR2 FYNNEI. V shed 6 bases and J shed 0 bases, with 9 bases lying between them. CDR3 sequence reads: CASRVTASYNEQFF. CDR3 bases: TGTGCCAGCAGAGTGACGGCCTCCTACAATGAGCAGTTCTTC.

This chain connects TRBV18 to TRBJ2-2, with 7 bases aligning to TRBD2. Germline CDR1 and CDR2: KGHSH and LQKENI. V dropped 2 bases and J dropped 4; count of bases not matched to a gene: 1. The CDR3 contains 14 residues. The CDR3 reads CASSPAGVTGELFF. CDR3 sequence (DNA): TGTGCCAGCTCACCAGCGGGGGTCACCGGGGAGCTGTTTTTT.

The V gene is TRBV6-4, the J gene TRBJ2-6, with TRBD2 matching over 9 bases. The ends lost 3 bases at V and 0 bases at J; junction bases unmatched: 9. CDR1 is MRHNA, CDR2 SNTAGT, per germline. CDR3 length: 19 residues. CDR3 nucleotide sequence: TGTGCCAGCAGTGATGTTCCGGGACTAGCTCTCTCTGGGGCCAACGTCCTGACTTTC. It specifies CASSDVPGLALSGANVLTF.

The J gene is TRBJ1-3, the V gene TRBV27; tentatively, D is TRBD1 (5 bases). Germline V gene lookup returns CDR1 MNHEY and CDR2 SMNVEV (reference sequence). The CDR3 is 16 amino acids. Trimming removed 3 bases from V and 3 bases from J, with 15 bases in between. For the CDR3, the DNA is TGTGCCAGCAGTTTTACCTCAGGGCAGGTTGGAAACACCATATATTTT. Residues: CASSFTSGQVGNTIYF.

Here the CDR3 DNA reads TGTGCCTTCTCAGGGACAGGGGCCGGCACCAACACTGAAGCTTTCTTT. It translates to CAFSGTGAGTNTEAFF. V is TRBV30 and J is TRBJ1-1; 10 nucleotides agree with TRBD1. This CDR3 is built from 16 residues. Looked up from germline, CDR1 is GTSNPN and CDR2 is SVGIG (reference sequence). V shed 7 bases, J shed 2 bases, and the junction held 13 bases outside the gene matches.

J is TRBJ2-5 and V is TRBV27; weak D call: TRBD1 (5 bases). CDR1 and CDR2 (germline): MNHEY, SMNVEV (reference sequence). The germline V and J ends were trimmed by 3 bases and 9 bases, with 14 bases remaining between them. There are 13 residues in the CDR3. The CDR3 protein is CASSFDGQVAQYF. CDR3 nucleotide sequence: TGTGCCAGCAGTTTCGACGGACAAGTCGCCCAGTACTTC.

The gene calls are TRBV19 and TRBJ1-2; 8 positions match TRBD1. CDR1 and CDR2 from the germline V gene are LNHDA and SQIVND (reference sequence). The CDR3 runs to 15 residues. The V segment lost 5 bases and the J segment 6 bases; nucleotides outside the gene matches: 11. CDR3 region: CASSGPRTGMNGYTF. The CDR3, as DNA: TGTGCCAGTAGTGGTCCCCGGACAGGGATGAATGGCTACACCTTC.

The chain recombines TRBV2 with TRBJ2-7; 7 nucleotides align to TRBD1. Germline V gives CDR1 SNHLY, CDR2 FYNNEI. V shed 10 bases, J shed 3 bases, and the junction held 12 bases outside the gene matches. The CDR3 contains 14 residues. The CDR3 here is CATSLRDRVYEQYF. The CDR3 nucleotides are TGTGCCACCTCCCTCCGGGACAGAGTCTACGAGCAGTACTTC.

The chain links TRBV30 to TRBJ1-3; D ambiguous. There are 14 residues in the CDR3. With 0 bases removed from V and 4 bases from J, the gap between germline ends came to 10 bases. Looked up from germline, CDR1 is GTSNPN and CDR2 is SVGIG (reference sequence). CDR3 nucleotide sequence: TGTGCCTGGAGTGTACAGCTGGCGGGAAACACCATATATTTT. It is translated as CAWSVQLAGNTIYF.

J is TRBJ1-1 and V is TRBV30; D might be TRBD1 (6 bases). In germline, CDR1 is GTSNPN, CDR2 SVGIG (reference sequence). The CDR3 covers 10 residues. CDR3 nucleotide sequence: TGTTCTGCAGGGGACACTGAAGCTTTCTTT. Amino acids: CSAGDTEAFF.

This rearrangement joins TRBV7-9 to TRBJ1-1; tentatively, D is TRBD1 (5 bases). The CDR3 has 13 amino acids. Trimming pared 5 bases from V and 1 base from J, leaving 8 bases between. Germline-derived CDR1 and CDR2 are SEHNR and FQNEAQ (reference sequence). This chain's CDR3 is CASSMTANTEAFF. CDR3 nucleotides: TGTGCCAGCAGCATGACAGCGAACACTGAAGCTTTCTTT.

The chain couples TRBV5-6 to TRBJ2-1, with D uncertain. In germline, CDR1 is SGHDT, CDR2 YYEEEE. This CDR3 has 11 amino acids. V dropped 1 base and J dropped 6 bases, with 2 bases sitting between them. Here the CDR3 reads CASSLLNEQFF. CDR3 bases: TGTGCCAGCAGCTTGCTCAATGAGCAGTTCTTC. The full variable domain, in which reference TRBV5-6 and TRBJ2-1 provide the parts outside the CDR3, is DAGVTQSPTHLIKTRGQQVTLRCSPKSGHDTVSWYQQALGQGPQFIFQYYEEEERQRGNFPDRFSGHQFPNYSSELNVNALLLGDSALYLCASSLLNEQFFGPGTRLTVL.

V is TRBV7-2 and J is TRBJ2-3; D gene uncertain. Per the germline V gene, CDR1 is SGHTA and CDR2 is FQGNSA. Trimming left V 1 base short and J 3 bases short, with 5 bases between. The CDR3 spans 13 residues. DNA of the CDR3: TGTGCCAGCAGCTTAGGCCGGACAGATACGCAGTATTTT. Protein sequence: CASSLGRTDTQYF.

The rearrangement links TRBV2 to TRBJ1-5; D is ambiguous. Germline V lookup: CDR1 SNHLY, CDR2 FYNNEI. V was clipped by 6 bases and J by 7 bases, with 16 bases between them. The CDR3 has 14 amino acids. The CDR3 loop is CASRPRTFGQPQHF. In nucleotides, the CDR3 is TGTGCCAGCAGACCGCGGACGTTTGGGCAGCCCCAGCATTTT. Together with reference TRBV2 and TRBJ1-5, the CDR3 gives the full variable domain: EPEVTQTPSHQVTQMGQEVILRCVPISNHLYFYWYRQILGQKVEFLVSFYNNEISEKSEIFDDQFSVERPDGSNFTLKIRSTKLEDSAMYFCASRPRTFGQPQHFGDGTRLSIL.

This chain's CDR3 is CASSYPQGPYNEQYF. DNA for the CDR3: TGTGCCAGCAGTTACCCCCAGGGCCCATACAACGAGCAGTACTTC. The chain couples TRBV6-5 to TRBJ2-7; the D gene is possibly TRBD1 (5 bases). The CDR3 runs 15 residues. From germline, CDR1 is MNHEY and CDR2 SVGAGI. V lost 2 bases and J lost 5, with 16 bases in between.

The chain employs TRBV14 and TRBJ2-2; 7 nucleotides match TRBD1. CDR3 length: 16 amino acids. Trimming removed 0 bases from V and 5 bases from J; junction bases left unmatched: 6. The V gene's germline CDR1 is SGHDN and CDR2 FVKESK. CDR3 nucleotide sequence: TGTGCCAGCAGCCAAGAAGTAGGGGGCCAAACCGGGGAGCTGTTTTTT. It is translated as CASSQEVGGQTGELFF.

The chain recombines TRBV5-1 with TRBJ2-3; TRBD1 agrees at 7 bases. Losses at the gene ends were 2 bases for V and 2 bases for J; bases not matched to a gene: 11. CDR3 length: 17 residues. The germline gives CDR1 SGHRS, CDR2 YFSETQ. CDR3 residues: CASSLPDRALPTDTQYF. CDR3 sequence (DNA): TGCGCCAGCAGCTTACCCGACAGGGCGTTGCCCACAGATACGCAGTATTTT. The whole variable domain, remainder taken from reference TRBV5-1 and TRBJ2-3, is KAGVTQTPRYLIKTRGQQVTLSCSPISGHRSVSWYQQTPGQGLQFLFEYFSETQRNKGNFPGRFSGRQFSNSRSEMNVSTLELGDSALYLCASSLPDRALPTDTQYFGPGTRLTVL.

The rearrangement links TRBV24-1 to TRBJ2-3; a possible D gene is TRBD2 (6 bases). This CDR3 has 16 amino acids. In germline, CDR1 is KGHDR, CDR2 SFDVKD. The V end lost 4 bases, the J end lost 6 bases, and 19 bases lay between the germline ends. The CDR3 DNA follows: TGTGCCACCAGTGACTCCGGGACTCACCCTTTGGATACGCAGTATTTT. Translated: CATSDSGTHPLDTQYF.

J is TRBJ2-7 and V is TRBV20-1, with D possibly being TRBD1 or TRBD2 (5 bases each). The CDR3 length is 13 residues. Deletions cut 3 bases from V and 4 bases from J, with 13 bases between. The V gene's germline CDR1 is DFQATT and CDR2 SNEGSKA (reference sequence). CDR3 in amino acids: CSASDLGEYEQYF. CDR3 nucleotide sequence: TGCAGTGCTAGTGACTTGGGGGAATACGAGCAGTACTTC.

The chain recombines TRBV19 with TRBJ2-7; 8 bases fit TRBD2. Germline V CDR1 and CDR2: LNHDA, SQIVND (reference sequence). The V segment lost 1 base and the J segment 7 bases; nucleotides outside the gene matches: 12. The CDR3 extends over 16 amino acids. The CDR3 region has the DNA TGTGCCAGTAGTATAGGACCGGGACTAGGGGCTCAAGAGCAGTACTTC. This encodes CASSIGPGLGAQEQYF.

This chain joins TRBV5-1 and TRBJ2-7; D might be TRBD1 or TRBD2, each matching 5 bases. Germline CDR1 is SGHRS and CDR2 is YFSETQ. This CDR3 is 19 amino acids long. V gave up 0 bases and J gave up 2 bases, with 24 bases separating them. The CDR3 protein is CASSLGGRMSGLLPYEQYF. The CDR3, as DNA: TGCGCCAGCAGCTTGGGGGGGAGAATGTCCGGGCTTCTCCCCTACGAGCAGTACTTC.

The V call is TRBV3-1 (or the pseudogene TRBV3-2), the J call TRBJ1-4; D call uncertain. CDR3 length: 15 amino acids. V was clipped by 4 bases and J by 7 bases, with 16 bases between them. Germline V gene data show CDR1 as LGHDT and CDR2 as YNNKEL (reference sequence). The CDR3: CASSPLDGQFEKLFF. The CDR3 bases are TGTGCCAGCAGCCCCCTCGACGGGCAATTTGAAAAACTGTTTTTT.

CDR3 region: CASSSGHQPQHF. DNA of the CDR3: TGTGCCAGCAGCTCAGGGCATCAGCCCCAGCATTTT. This chain uses TRBV28 with TRBJ1-5, with D perhaps matching TRBD1 (5 bases). This CDR3 is 12 amino acids long. Germline lookup yields CDR1 MDHEN and CDR2 SYDVKM. V lost 6 bases and J lost 5, with 8 bases in between.